The T cell receptor beta chain under discussion was sequenced for a study of T cells in Graves' hyperthyroidism and ophthalmopathy. Overall study findings and caveats: The model's output predicted ophthalmopathy at a median of 6.5 months prior to onset.

This clonotype was counted at least ten times. Its specificity is not known. Amplification yielded TCR beta CDR3 regions, with RNA transcripts as the source. The study used the HTBI primer set for a first-round RT-PCR of the TCR CDR3. TCRdb processed the multiplex PCR reads anew with MiXCR; each CDR3 protein has one entry. The sample shows a few hundred thousand distinct CDR3 sequences, 46% of them seen only once. Sequencing used peripheral blood or thyroid tissue (not recorded which). The TCR originated in a woman between 18 and 29 years old with Graves' hyperthyroidism.

The CDR3 spells CASSYSPSWGGGETQYF. The CDR3 DNA is TGTGCCAGCAGTTACTCCCCTAGTTGGGGAGGGGGGGAGACCCAGTACTTC. The chain recombines TRBV6-6 with TRBJ2-5, with a tentative D call TRBD2 (7 bases). Germline CDR1 reads MNHNY; CDR2 reads SVGAGI (reference sequence). The CDR3 covers 17 residues. V lost 0 bases, J lost 5 bases, and 19 bases lay in between.